This TCR beta chain came from a study of cytomegalovirus exposure and HLA in healthy donors. It was with 60 Vbeta and 13 Jbeta primers that the PCR ran. Only in-frame clones appear in the TCRdb table, and some are missing; sequencing was by immunoSEQ multiplex PCR. The data show 150,000 to 200,000 clones, with roughly 73% seen just once and roughly 5% held by the top ten. J gave up 7 bases and V 5 bases, and 12 bases lay outside the gene matches. Germline loops: CDR1 SEHNR, CDR2 FQNEAQ (reference sequence). This CDR3 has 15 amino acids. This clone appeared many times. Sequencing was carried out using PBMCs. The TCR originated in a male donor in good health and CMV-seronegative. The chain uses TRBV7-9 and TRBJ2-5; TRBD1 matches 8 bases. The CDR3 reads CASSDSLDRDVTQYF. In nucleotides, the CDR3 is TGTGCCAGCAGCGATTCCCTGGACAGGGACGTGACCCAGTACTTC.